Below, 6 T cell receptor beta chains from the same sample are listed, as sequenced in a study of neurological immune-mediated disorders. TCRdb analysed the 5' RACE reads with MiXCR anew, one entry per CDR3 protein. The sample lists just under 60,000 distinct CDR3 sequences; 2% to 3% were seen once. The sequenced sample consisted of PBMCs. These receptor sequences come from a man over 45 with multiple sclerosis.

This clonotype was observed many times. The chain combines TRBV13 with TRBJ1-2; 8 bases agree with TRBD1. Germline V gene lookup returns CDR1 PRHDT and CDR2 FYEKMQ (reference sequence). The V segment lost 5 bases and the J segment 8 bases; nucleotides outside the gene matches: 10. The CDR3 contains 14 residues. The CDR3 DNA reads TGTGCCAGCAGCGGGACGGGACAGGTCGCCGGCTACACCTTC. Translation gives CASSGTGQVAGYTF.

This clonotype was counted ten times or more. The chain joins TRBV6-5 to TRBJ2-1; TRBD2 might be the D (5 bases). This CDR3 has 14 amino acids. V lost 2 bases, J lost 7 bases, and 12 bases lay in between. CDR1 is MNHEY and CDR2 is SVGAGI in the germline V gene. The CDR3 DNA is TGTGCCAGCAGTTACAACCCCGGAGGAAATGAGCAGTTCTTC. Protein sequence: CASSYNPGGNEQFF.

This clonotype has at least ten counts. The V gene is TRBV5-4, the J gene TRBJ1-6; D is unresolved. The V gene lost 4 bases and the J gene lost 0 bases, with 11 bases spanning the gap. The CDR3 runs 16 residues. The germline CDR1 and CDR2 sequences are SGHNT and YYREEE (reference sequence). The CDR3 here is CASSQLKSSYNSPLHF. Written as DNA, the CDR3 is TGTGCCAGCAGCCAACTCAAGAGCTCCTATAATTCACCCCTCCACTTT. The complete variable domain, with remaining parts taken from reference TRBV5-4 and TRBJ1-6, reads ETGVTQSPTHLIKTRGQQVTLRCSSQSGHNTVSWYQQALGQGPQFIFQYYREEENGRGNFPPRFSGLQFPNYSSELNVNALELDDSALYLCASSQLKSSYNSPLHFGNGTRLTVT.

Ten or more counts support this clonotype. The chain uses TRBV29-1 and TRBJ2-5; 8 bases are shared with TRBD1. Trimming took 4 bases from V and 10 from J; bases not matched to a gene: 8. The CDR3 contains 12 residues. The germline V gene has CDR1 SQVTM and CDR2 ANQGSEA. The CDR3 bases are TGCAGCGTTGGACAGGGGATGGTGGACCAGTACTTC. Amino acid sequence: CSVGQGMVDQYF.

This clonotype was detected many times. The rearrangement links TRBV11-3 to TRBJ1-1; TRBD1 matches at 8 bases. Germline CDR1 reads SGHNT; CDR2 reads YENEEA. The CDR3 loop spans 13 amino acids. V was pared by 5 bases and J by 5 bases, with 4 bases of the junction left unmatched. The CDR3 is CASSKRQGTEAFF. For the CDR3, the DNA is TGTGCCAGCAGCAAAAGACAGGGGACTGAAGCTTTCTTT.

The sample holds a few counts of this clonotype. The rearrangement joins TRBV5-1 to TRBJ1-5; a possible D gene is TRBD1 (5 bases). Germline CDR1 reads SGHRS; CDR2 reads YFSETQ. V was trimmed by 5 bases and J by 7 bases, leaving 13 bases between them. The CDR3 length is 13 residues. The CDR3 reads CASRGEVGQPQHF. In DNA, the CDR3 is TGCGCCAGCAGGGGGGAGGTTGGGCAGCCCCAGCATTTT. Together with reference TRBV5-1 and TRBJ1-5, the CDR3 gives the full variable domain: KAGVTQTPRYLIKTRGQQVTLSCSPISGHRSVSWYQQTPGQGLQFLFEYFSETQRNKGNFPGRFSGRQFSNSRSEMNVSTLELGDSALYLCASRGEVGQPQHFGDGTRLSIL.